The TCR beta chain described here comes from a study of cytomegalovirus exposure and HLA in healthy donors. Across the study: Out of 398 genotyped donors, about 76% belonged to the Caucasian-associated ancestry cluster.

Regarding this clone: Its antigen is not known.

Study conclusions and caveats: Previously analyzed data showed that most TCR beta V segments were productive at a frequency of about 90% or about 30%.

The V gene end was trimmed by 8 bases and the J gene end by 5 bases; junction bases not matched to a gene: 9. CDR3 size: 13 residues. Per the germline V gene, CDR1 is MDHEN and CDR2 is SYDVKM. At collection, donors were nominally healthy, but unrecorded immune exposures were probable. It was with 60 Vbeta and 13 Jbeta primers that the PCR ran. The repertoire was sequenced with immunoSEQ multiplex PCR; TCRdb's copy has only in-frame clones and lacks some. The sample contains roughly 120,000 clones, around 83% of which appear only once. This sequence originates from a woman aged 55-69 years in good health and CMV-seropositive. Sequencing was performed on PBMCs. The chain links TRBV28 to TRBJ2-7; TRBD2 matches at 7 bases. The CDR3 coding sequence is TGTGCCAGCGGCGGGGGAGGGTGGGACGAGCAGTACTTC. Its translation is CASGGGGWDEQYF.